This is a list of T cell receptor beta chains from one sample in a study of T-cell memory formation after mild COVID-19. TCRdb reprocessed the 5' RACE reads via MiXCR and lists one record per CDR3 protein. Of fewer than 500,000 distinct CDR3 sequences in the sample, 20% to 30% were seen once. Sequenced: PBMCs or a T cell subset sorted from them (not recorded which). The receptors were sampled from an adult woman who had mild COVID-19 (a few samples of this study predate the infection). Cell type and time point are not known. Both conserved end residues are part of each CDR3. D genes are given only for firm matches. Clone size is shown for a subset of rows, as once, few, many or a class of expanded clone.

CDR3 protein	CDR3 DNA	D gene	clone size	V gene	J gene
CASSSQDRGWGGYTF	TGTGCCAGCAGTTCCCAGGACAGGGGATGGGGTGGCTACACCTTC	TRBD1	few	TRBV12-3/TRBV12-4	TRBJ1-2
CSARGQGGTQPQHF	TGCAGTGCTAGAGGCCAGGGGGGGACCCAGCCCCAGCATTTT	TRBD1	once	TRBV20-1	TRBJ1-5
CASSSGVGGYEQYF	TGTGCCAGCAGCTCAGGGGTAGGTGGGTACGAGCAGTACTTC	-	-	TRBV7-2	TRBJ2-7
CASSLSVDSYNEQFF	TGTGCCAGCAGCTTAAGCGTGGACTCCTACAATGAGCAGTTCTTC	-	many	TRBV7-6	TRBJ2-1
CASSLSTGDTQYF	TGTGCCAGCAGCTTATCGACCGGAGATACGCAGTATTTT	-	few	TRBV7-2	TRBJ2-3
CASGLTLAGVAEQFF	TGTGCCAGCGGACTAACACTAGCGGGAGTAGCTGAGCAGTTCTTC	TRBD2	-	TRBV7-3	TRBJ2-1
CASSPEALNTEAFF	TGCGCCAGCAGCCCCGAAGCTCTTAACACTGAAGCTTTCTTT	-	-	TRBV4-3	TRBJ1-1
CATSEGQGGTEAFF	TGTGCCACCAGTGAGGGACAGGGCGGAACTGAAGCTTTCTTT	TRBD1	-	TRBV24-1	TRBJ1-1
CASSGGQGADPYEQYF	TGTGCCAGCAGCGGGGGACAGGGGGCAGACCCCTACGAGCAGTACTTC	TRBD1	many	TRBV7-9	TRBJ2-7
CAISEEGGSVDEQYF	TGTGCCATCAGTGAGGAGGGCGGGAGCGTAGACGAGCAGTACTTC	TRBD2	-	TRBV10-3	TRBJ2-7
CALSSPGETEAFF	TGTGCTCTCTCGTCTCCGGGTGAGACTGAAGCTTTCTTT	-	-	TRBV7-9	TRBJ1-1
CSVDPGLALFNEQFF	TGCAGCGTTGATCCCGGACTAGCGTTATTCAATGAGCAGTTCTTC	TRBD2	few	TRBV29-1	TRBJ2-1
CASSVGGVDQTEAFF	TGCGCCAGCAGCGTCGGAGGGGTCGATCAAACTGAAGCTTTCTTT	-	few	TRBV5-1	TRBJ1-1
CASSQLGQGDEKLFF	TGCGCCAGCAGCCAATTGGGCCAGGGTGATGAAAAACTGTTTTTT	-	-	TRBV4-3	TRBJ1-4
CASSPGTGGLGNQPQHF	TGTGCCAGCAGCCCCGGGACAGGGGGCCTAGGCAATCAGCCCCAGCATTTT	TRBD1	once	TRBV3-1	TRBJ1-5
CASSELRVDGYEQYF	TGTGCCAGCAGTGAATTGCGGGTTGACGGGTACGAGCAGTACTTC	-	-	TRBV25-1	TRBJ2-7
CASSLTGTRQETQYF	TGTGCCAGCAGCTTAACGGGGACACGGCAAGAGACCCAGTACTTC	-	-	TRBV7-9	TRBJ2-5
CASSATRYQETQYF	TGTGCCAGCAGCGCTACACGGTACCAAGAGACCCAGTACTTC	-	-	TRBV9	TRBJ2-5
CASSPGLAGITGELFF	TGTGCCAGCAGCCCGGGACTAGCGGGAATCACCGGGGAGCTGTTTTTT	TRBD2	many	TRBV7-9	TRBJ2-2
CASRPIRGNTEAFF	TGTGCCAGCAGGCCAATTCGGGGGAACACTGAAGCTTTCTTT	-	few	TRBV6-2/TRBV6-3	TRBJ1-1
CASSLAGGLNTGELFF	TGCGCCAGCAGCTTGGCCGGGGGCCTGAACACCGGGGAGCTGTTTTTT	-	few	TRBV5-1	TRBJ2-2
CASSLASGQGTYEQYF	TGTGCCAGCAGCTTAGCGTCTGGACAGGGGACCTACGAGCAGTACTTC	TRBD1	-	TRBV7-2	TRBJ2-7
CSARPDWTSGTNTGELFF	TGCAGTGCTAGGCCGGATTGGACTAGCGGTACGAACACCGGGGAGCTGTTTTTT	TRBD2	-	TRBV20-1	TRBJ2-2
CASSRKAGASGLYEQYF	TGTGCCAGCAGCCGGAAAGCCGGGGCTAGCGGACTTTACGAGCAGTACTTC	TRBD2	-	TRBV3-1	TRBJ2-7
CSARDWLRINEQFF	TGCAGTGCTAGAGATTGGTTGCGGATCAATGAGCAGTTCTTC	-	few	TRBV20-1	TRBJ2-1
CASRAGGSNTGELFF	TGCGCCAGCAGAGCGGGGGGCTCGAACACCGGGGAGCTGTTTTTT	TRBD2	-	TRBV5-1	TRBJ2-2
CASSFTQGASSSSKLFF	TGCGCCAGCAGCTTTACTCAGGGGGCCTCTTCCTCGTCAAAACTGTTTTTT	TRBD1	-	TRBV5-1	TRBJ1-4
CSVVTTGLAGGSTDTQYF	TGCAGCGTAGTTACGACGGGACTAGCGGGAGGCAGCACAGATACGCAGTATTTT	TRBD2	few	TRBV29-1	TRBJ2-3
CASSPGVPNQPQHF	TGTGCCAGCAGTCCAGGGGTCCCCAATCAGCCCCAGCATTTT	-	once	TRBV27	TRBJ1-5
CASSFGQVAYEQYF	TGCGCCAGCAGCTTCGGCCAGGTAGCCTACGAGCAGTACTTC	-	few	TRBV5-1	TRBJ2-7
CASSWNSTGGPGELFF	TGTGCCAGCAGTTGGAACTCGACGGGGGGGCCCGGGGAGCTGTTTTTT	TRBD2	few	TRBV6-9	TRBJ2-2
CASSSRLDRSLYGYTF	TGTGCCAGCAGTTCACGATTAGACAGGAGTCTCTATGGCTACACCTTC	-	few	TRBV27	TRBJ1-2
CASSTRTGYEQYF	TGTGCCAGCAGCACCCGGACAGGATACGAGCAGTACTTC	TRBD1	-	TRBV7-9	TRBJ2-7
CASSLQAGGQETQYF	TGTGCCAGCAGTTTACAGGCGGGAGGCCAAGAGACCCAGTACTTC	TRBD2	-	TRBV27	TRBJ2-5
CASSLDLQGWNEQFF	TGTGCCAGCAGCTTAGATCTCCAGGGGTGGAATGAGCAGTTCTTC	-	few	TRBV11-2	TRBJ2-1
CASSLMGPVNTGELFF	TGTGCCAGCAGCTTAATGGGTCCTGTCAACACCGGGGAGCTGTTTTTT	-	few	TRBV7-3	TRBJ2-2
CASSFPVPEANTQYF	TGTGCCAGCAGTTTCCCCGTCCCGGAGGCAAATACGCAGTATTTT	-	many	TRBV12-3/TRBV12-4	TRBJ2-3
CASSPGMMNYGYTF	TGTGCCAGCAGCCCTGGAATGATGAACTATGGCTACACCTTC	-	few	TRBV3-1	TRBJ1-2
CASSLTSGRYEQYF	TGCGCCAGCAGCCTGACTAGCGGGAGATACGAGCAGTACTTC	TRBD2	-	TRBV5-1	TRBJ2-7
CSARREDASYNSPLHF	TGCAGTGCTAGACGGGAAGATGCCTCCTATAATTCACCCCTCCACTTT	-	-	TRBV20-1	TRBJ1-6
CASSYGLAGQLRTDTQYF	TGTGCCAGCAGCTATGGACTAGCGGGACAGTTACGCACAGATACGCAGTATTTT	TRBD2	few	TRBV7-9	TRBJ2-3
CASSKTGRMNTEAFF	TGTGCCAGCAGCAAGACAGGCCGAATGAACACTGAAGCTTTCTTT	-	-	TRBV7-6	TRBJ1-1
CATSESPYNEQFF	TGTGCCACCAGTGAGTCTCCCTACAATGAGCAGTTCTTC	-	few	TRBV24-1	TRBJ2-1
CAWSGTGGSEAFF	TGTGCCTGGAGTGGGACAGGGGGCTCTGAAGCTTTCTTT	TRBD1	-	TRBV30	TRBJ1-1
CSAPPGGNYGYTF	TGCAGTGCTCCCCCGGGAGGGAACTATGGCTACACCTTC	-	few	TRBV20-1	TRBJ1-2
CATSDLNRVSNQPQHF	TGTGCCACCAGTGATTTAAACAGGGTTAGCAATCAGCCCCAGCATTTT	-	-	TRBV24-1	TRBJ1-5
CASSSSSGGAPLYEQYF	TGCGCCAGCAGCTCTTCTAGCGGGGGGGCCCCCCTCTACGAGCAGTACTTC	TRBD2	-	TRBV5-1	TRBJ2-7
CASSLDQDHTEAFF	TGCGCCAGCAGCTTGGATCAGGATCACACTGAAGCTTTCTTT	-	-	TRBV5-1	TRBJ1-1
CSAGTGGQPQHF	TGCAGTGCGGGGACAGGGGGTCAGCCCCAGCATTTT	TRBD1	many	TRBV20-1	TRBJ1-5
CSAPPKGQATTYGYTF	TGCAGTGCCCCCCCCAAAGGGCAGGCCACTACCTATGGCTACACCTTC	-	few	TRBV20-1	TRBJ1-2
CASSYSNIGNMADTQYF	TGTGCCAGCAGTTACTCGAATATTGGGAACATGGCAGATACGCAGTATTTT	-	few	TRBV6-2/TRBV6-3	TRBJ2-3
CASSLLGSGRETQYF	TGTGCCAGCAGTTTACTCGGCAGTGGGAGGGAGACCCAGTACTTC	-	few	TRBV28	TRBJ2-5
CASSYHQYYEQYF	TGTGCCAGCAGTTATCACCAGTATTACGAGCAGTACTTC	-	-	TRBV6-2/TRBV6-3	TRBJ2-7
CASSRTGTGSADTQYF	TGTGCCAGCAGTAGAACCGGGACAGGGTCGGCAGATACGCAGTATTTT	TRBD1	few	TRBV5-5	TRBJ2-3
CSASPEGIDREVGRDTQYF	TGCAGTGCTTCCCCTGAGGGGATAGACAGGGAAGTTGGTAGGGATACGCAGTATTTT	TRBD1	many	TRBV20-1	TRBJ2-3
CASSPKGRIWGAEAFF	TGTGCCAGCAGTCCCAAGGGAAGGATATGGGGCGCTGAAGCTTTCTTT	-	-	TRBV3-1	TRBJ1-1
CASSLGASGSYEQFF	TGTGCCAGCAGCTTAGGGGCTAGCGGGAGCTATGAGCAGTTCTTC	TRBD2	-	TRBV7-2	TRBJ2-1
CASSKRRGQGNTIYF	TGTGCCAGCAGTAAACGCAGGGGGCAAGGAAACACCATATATTTT	TRBD1	few	TRBV6-5	TRBJ1-3
CASSPHSGNRADTQYF	TGTGCCAGCAGTCCCCATAGCGGAAACAGGGCAGATACGCAGTATTTT	-	few	TRBV27	TRBJ2-3
CASSFGTGNERAFF	TGTGCCAGCAGCTTCGGGACAGGGAATGAGCGAGCTTTCTTT	TRBD1	-	TRBV5-8	TRBJ1-1